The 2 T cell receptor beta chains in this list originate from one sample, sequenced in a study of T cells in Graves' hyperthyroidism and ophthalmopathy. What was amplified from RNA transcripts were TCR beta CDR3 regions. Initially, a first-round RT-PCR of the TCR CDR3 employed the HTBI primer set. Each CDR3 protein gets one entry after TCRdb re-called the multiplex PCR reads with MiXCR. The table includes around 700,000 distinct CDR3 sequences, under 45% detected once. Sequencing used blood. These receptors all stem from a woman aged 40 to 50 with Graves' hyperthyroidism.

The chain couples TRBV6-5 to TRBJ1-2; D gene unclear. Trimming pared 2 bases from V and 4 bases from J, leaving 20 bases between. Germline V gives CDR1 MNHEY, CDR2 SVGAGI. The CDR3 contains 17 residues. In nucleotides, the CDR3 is TGTGCCAGCAGTTACCAAGTCGGTTCCCGCACCTCCTATGGCTACACCTTC. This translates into CASSYQVGSRTSYGYTF.

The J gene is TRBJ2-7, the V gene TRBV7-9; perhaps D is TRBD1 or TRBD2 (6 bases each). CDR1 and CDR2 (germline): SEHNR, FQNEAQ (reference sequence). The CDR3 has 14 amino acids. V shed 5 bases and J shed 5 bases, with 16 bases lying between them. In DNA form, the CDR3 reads TGTGCCAGCAGCCGGAGGGACACCTACAACGAGCAGTACTTC. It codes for CASSRRDTYNEQYF.